One and the same sample provided the 22 T cell receptor beta chains below, sequenced in a study of beta chain features in type 1 diabetes. General study results and limits: Within each of all four CD4+ subsets, Type 1 diabetes patients had TCRB CDR3s that were moderately but significantly shorter.

The antigens of these receptors remain unknown. What was sequenced were expressed TCRB transcripts, since all of the isolated RNA had been reverse transcribed. Assay used: immunoSEQ multiplex PCR; TCRdb lists only in-frame clones, some missing. The sample yields approximately 41,000 clones, 66% seen once. Source material: Tregs from blood. The receptors come from a man in his thirties or forties with type 1 diabetes. Some clones in this sample may be carry-over from other donors' samples.

V gene TRBV7-9 combines with J gene TRBJ2-1, with D possibly TRBD2 on 7 matching bases. The germline V gene has CDR1 SEHNR and CDR2 FQNEAQ (reference sequence). CDR3 length: 15 amino acids. V was cut by 7 bases and J by 3 bases, with 16 bases left in between. CDR3 DNA sequence: TGTGCCAGCACCCATGGGGGGGCTCTCTACAATGAGCAGTTCTTC. As protein: CASTHGGALYNEQFF.

The chain has TRBV7-3 and TRBJ2-2; maybe TRBD1 (7 bases). The CDR3 length is 15 residues. The germline V gene has CDR1 SGHTA and CDR2 FQGTGA. The V end lost 1 base, the J end lost 4 bases, and 10 bases lay between the germline ends. The CDR3, as DNA: TGTGCCAGCAGCTTAAGCCAGGGGGGCACCGGGGAGCTGTTTTTT. Amino acid sequence: CASSLSQGGTGELFF.

The rearrangement uses TRBV10-3 and TRBJ2-7, with D tentatively TRBD2 (5 bases). Germline values: CDR1 ENHRY, CDR2 SYGVKD. The V gene lost 2 bases and the J gene lost 5 bases, with 13 bases spanning the gap. The CDR3 covers 14 residues. CDR3 DNA: TGTGCCATCAGTGAGCGGGGTATAGGTAACGAGCAGTACTTC. Amino acid sequence: CAISERGIGNEQYF.

This rearrangement joins TRBV7-9 to TRBJ2-3; D unclear. This CDR3 comprises 12 residues. CDR1 and CDR2 (germline): SEHNR, FQNEAQ (reference sequence). V was shortened by 5 bases and J by 7 bases, with 10 bases between the two germline ends. CDR3 amino acids: CASSLIVNTQYF. The CDR3, as DNA: TGTGCCAGCAGCCTAATAGTAAATACGCAGTATTTT. Complete variable domain (other parts from reference TRBV7-9 and TRBJ2-3): DTGVSQNPRHKITKRGQNVTFRCDPISEHNRLYWYRQTLGQGPEFLTYFQNEAQLEKSRLLSDRFSAERPKGSFSTLEIQRTEQGDSAMYLCASSLIVNTQYFGPGTRLTVL.

V and J are TRBV7-2 and TRBJ1-2; D is unresolved. Trimming shortened V by 7 bases and J by 1 base, and 13 bases separated the two germline ends. The CDR3 consists of 14 residues. Germline CDR1 reads SGHTA; CDR2 reads FQGNSA. DNA for the CDR3: TGTGCCAGCACCCTAGGTCGGATTAACTATGGCTACACCTTC. Translation gives CASTLGRINYGYTF.

The rearrangement joins TRBV2 to TRBJ1-3; a possible D gene is TRBD1 (5 bases). Germline CDR1 reads SNHLY; CDR2 reads FYNNEI. This CDR3 spans 16 amino acids. Deletions cut 4 bases from V and 4 bases from J, with 17 bases between. The CDR3 DNA follows: TGTGCCAGCAGTGCTACCACAGGCGGCTTGGGAAACACCATATATTTT. The encoded protein is CASSATTGGLGNTIYF.

This sequence joins TRBV12-1 and TRBJ2-5; the D call in the table, TRBD1, was not verified against the DNA. TRBV12-1 is designated a pseudogene. This CDR3 contains 15 residues. In nucleotides, the CDR3 is TGTGCCAGCAGCTTGGGCGTGAACCCCCAAGAGACCCAGTACTTC. It specifies CASSLGVNPQETQYF.

The rearrangement uses TRBV9 and TRBJ2-1; 12 bases line up with TRBD2. The CDR3 consists of 15 residues. CDR1 is SGDLS, CDR2 YYNGEE, per germline. The V and J ends lost 2 bases and 6 bases, in that order; junction bases with no gene match: 3. The CDR3 nucleotides are TGTGCCAGCAGCGTTGGACTAGCGGGGTTCAATGAGCAGTTCTTC. It is translated as CASSVGLAGFNEQFF.

V and J are TRBV9 and TRBJ2-5; the match to TRBD2 covers 9 bases. Germline CDR1 SGDLS, CDR2 YYNGEE. Unmatched junction bases numbered 9, after V lost 5 bases and J lost 1 base. The CDR3 has 16 residues. The CDR3 DNA follows: TGTGCCAGCAGTTTTGGACTAGCGCCGACCCAAGAGACCCAGTACTTC. Translation gives CASSFGLAPTQETQYF.

In this sample, this clone turned up a few times. The rearrangement links TRBV27 to TRBJ2-2; a weak D match, TRBD2 (6 bases). This CDR3 region has 17 residues. Trimming pared 4 bases from V and 0 bases from J, leaving 15 bases between. The germline CDR1 and CDR2 sequences are MNHEY and SMNVEV (reference sequence). Here the CDR3 DNA reads TGTGCCAGCAGTTCTCCTCGCGGGACGGCGAACACCGGGGAGCTGTTTTTT. Translating gives CASSSPRGTANTGELFF.

A few counts support this clone. Here the CDR3 reads CASSPPSLRYEQYF. CDR3 coding DNA: TGTGCCAGCTCACCACCTTCCCTCAGGTACGAGCAGTACTTC. V usage is TRBV18 and J usage is TRBJ2-7; no clear D. Trimming removed 0 bases from V and 4 bases from J, with 10 bases in between. Germline V gene data show CDR1 as KGHSH and CDR2 as LQKENI. The CDR3 extends over 14 amino acids.

As to this clone: At one end the junction does not follow the germline gene, possibly because of a read error. This chain uses TRBV5-1 with TRBJ2-7, with 14 nucleotides matching TRBD2. Germline loops: CDR1 SGHRS, CDR2 YFSETQ. CDR3 length equals 13 residues. CDR3 bases: TGCGCCAGCAGGGCGACTAGCGGGGGGGCCGGCGACTTC. This gives the protein CASRATSGGAGDF.

A few counts support this clone. This sequence joins TRBV9 and TRBJ2-1, with TRBD2 identical over 14 bases. The CDR3 contains 15 residues. In germline, CDR1 is SGDLS, CDR2 YYNGEE. V lost 2 bases to trimming and J lost 8 bases; unmatched junction nucleotides: 3. This CDR3 is CASSVGTSGGDEQFF. The CDR3 DNA is TGTGCCAGCAGCGTCGGGACTAGCGGGGGTGATGAGCAGTTCTTC.

The rearrangement joins TRBV10-3 to TRBJ1-1; 7 bases map to TRBD1. This CDR3 comprises 15 residues. Per the germline V gene, CDR1 is ENHRY and CDR2 is SYGVKD. The junction had 15 bases not matched to a gene; V was cut back by 6 bases and J by 8 bases. The CDR3 nucleotides read TGTGCCATCAGAACTACGACAGGGAAGAGCGGGGAAGCTTTCTTT. It encodes CAIRTTTGKSGEAFF.

This chain links TRBV2 with TRBJ2-3, with 13 bases that match TRBD2. V was clipped by 5 bases and J by 1 base; unmatched bases: 3. This CDR3 region has 16 residues. CDR1 and CDR2 from the germline V gene are SNHLY and FYNNEI. In nucleotides, the CDR3 is TGTGCCAGCAGTCCCGGACTAGCGGGGGGCACAGATACGCAGTATTTT. Protein product: CASSPGLAGGTDTQYF.

This clone was seen a handful of times. The chain recombines TRBV18 with TRBJ2-1; 9 bases map to TRBD2. CDR1 KGHSH and CDR2 LQKENI come from the germline V gene. Trimming at V came to 5 bases and at J to 2 bases, leaving 7 bases not matched to a gene. The CDR3 runs 16 residues. CDR3 residues: CASSTGERGAYNEQFF. As DNA, the CDR3 is TGTGCCAGCTCAACGGGAGAGCGGGGGGCCTACAATGAGCAGTTCTTC.

The chain couples TRBV7-9 to TRBJ2-7, with 7 bases fitting TRBD2. The CDR3 has 17 residues. The germline gives CDR1 SEHNR, CDR2 FQNEAQ (reference sequence). V lost 2 bases, J lost 4 bases, and 14 bases stayed unmatched. The CDR3 bases are TGTGCCAGCAGCTTACCATGGGGCCGGGACGGGGGGTACGAGCAGTACTTC. It codes for CASSLPWGRDGGYEQYF.

The chain is built from TRBV12-5 and TRBJ2-1; TRBD1 agrees at 7 bases. Germline loops: CDR1 LGHNT, CDR2 FRNRAP. This CDR3 contains 15 residues. V dropped 6 bases and J dropped 4; count of bases not matched to a gene: 9. The CDR3 region has the DNA TGTGCTAGTGGCATAGGGGGCGGCCCTTACAATGAGCAGTTCTTC. Translated, it gives CASGIGGGPYNEQFF.

The chain recombines TRBV7-3 with TRBJ2-2, with 8 positions matching TRBD2. CDR3 length: 17 amino acids. J lost 4 bases, V lost 5 bases, and 12 bases had no gene match. From germline, CDR1 is SGHTA and CDR2 FQGTGA. Here the CDR3 reads CASSRLIVGGVTGELFF. In DNA form, the CDR3 reads TGTGCCAGCAGCAGACTTATAGTCGGGGGGGTCACCGGGGAGCTGTTTTTT.

V is TRBV2 and J is TRBJ1-2; 12 bases line up with TRBD1. The CDR3 consists of 16 residues. The germline V gene has CDR1 SNHLY and CDR2 FYNNEI. Trimming took 4 bases from V and 4 from J; bases not matched to a gene: 7. CDR3 DNA: TGTGCCAGCAGTGTGGGACAGGGGGCGCACGGCTATGGCTACACCTTC. This translates into CASSVGQGAHGYGYTF.

The V gene is TRBV6-1, the J gene TRBJ2-1, with 11 bases identical to TRBD2. Per the germline V gene, CDR1 is MNHNS and CDR2 is SASEGT. With V trimmed by 4 bases and J by 2 bases, 1 base remained unmatched. The CDR3 contains 15 residues. CDR3 bases: TGTGCCAGCAGTGCTAGCGGGGGGACCTACAATGAGCAGTTCTTC. Translating it yields CASSASGGTYNEQFF.

This clone appeared a single time. The V gene is TRBV4-1, the J gene TRBJ1-1, with D possibly being TRBD1 (6 bases). The germline V gene encodes CDR1 MGHRA and CDR2 YSYEKL. V lost 0 bases and J 1 base, leaving 15 bases between the germline ends. CDR3 length: 17 residues. The CDR3 bases are TGCGCCAGCAGCCAAGATGAGAGGTACAGGGCGAACACTGAAGCTTTCTTT. Residues: CASSQDERYRANTEAFF.